This T cell receptor beta chain was captured by sequencing in a study of graft-versus-host responses after intestinal transplantation. Germline V gives CDR1 LNHDA, CDR2 SQIVND (reference sequence). The CDR3 has 14 amino acids. The junction had 10 bases not matched to a gene; V was cut back by 11 bases and J by 4 bases. Here immunoSEQ multiplex PCR was the method, and the copy in TCRdb shows in-frame clones only, minus some. The sample has tens of thousands of clones; around 90% are singletons. The source was bone marrow, collected roughly 110 weeks after intestinal transplantation. The sequence derives from a human patient who received an intestinal transplant, so some T cells may come from the graft donor. The chain carries TRBV19 and TRBJ2-2; TRBD1 agrees at 7 bases. CDR3 amino acids: CASKPGGSTGELFF. The CDR3 nucleotides read TGTGCCTCTAAGCCAGGGGGTAGCACCGGGGAGCTGTTTTTT.